This T cell receptor beta chain was identified during a study of cytomegalovirus exposure and HLA in healthy donors. Repertoires were generated with immunoSEQ multiplex PCR, while TCRdb's copy carries only in-frame clones and drops some. The table includes 150,000 to 200,000 clones, 86% detected once. The germline gives CDR1 MNHEY, CDR2 SMNVEV (reference sequence). V was pared by 7 bases and J by 4 bases, with 22 bases between. The CDR3 loop spans 16 amino acids. The V call is TRBV27, the J call TRBJ2-5, with D possibly matching TRBD2 (5 bases). The specimen sequenced was PBMCs. The receptor was isolated from a woman aged 18-29 years in good health and CMV-seronegative. The chain's CDR3 is CASKILGIGVRETQYF. The CDR3 bases are TGTGCCAGCAAGATACTCGGGATTGGAGTAAGAGAGACCCAGTACTTC.